This T cell receptor (beta chain) came from a study of patients and donors after allogeneic stem cell transplantation. The V gene's germline CDR1 is DFQATT and CDR2 SNEGSKA (reference sequence). The ends were cut back, 4 bases at V and 3 bases at J, with 7 bases in the middle. The CDR3 has 13 amino acids. TCRdb reanalysed the RT-PCR reads using MiXCR and keeps one entry per CDR3 protein. The table has about 400,000 distinct CDR3 sequences, 16% seen once. The sample holds a few counts of this clonotype. Sequencing was carried out using blood, either unsorted or a sorted T cell fraction (not recorded which). This TCR derives from a human donor who was either an allogeneic HSCT recipient or a stem cell or donor lymphocyte infusion donor (not recorded which). It is not recorded whose cells these are; they may come from a transplant donor. The chain recombines TRBV20-1 with TRBJ2-6; D unresolved. The CDR3 sequence is CSATVYGANVLTF. The CDR3 nucleotides read TGCAGTGCTACCGTCTATGGGGCCAACGTCCTGACTTTC.